What follows describes a single T cell receptor (beta chain). The table lists this clonotype with a few counts. Its antigen is unknown. It has no much larger one-base neighbor in the sample; base qualities were not kept. This specimen comes from a study of T cells after yellow fever vaccination (dated 2019 in TCRdb). Regarding the research as a whole: The SMART-Seq v4 Ultra Low Input RNA kit was used to prepare libraries from fractions with low cell numbers. To follow T-cell clones before and after both primary and booster YFV17D yellow fever vaccination, bulk TCR alpha and beta repertoires underwent longitudinal sequencing. Blood samples were taken at several timepoints before and after primary and secondary immunization, and bulk PBMC replicates and cell subsets were isolated. The cohort comprised two healthy male donors, one aged 18 to 30 and one aged 30 to 39 years. The research as a whole found: The study included only a couple of donors, which limits how far the findings can be generalized. Computational filtering was required because FACS-sorted repertoires could contain abundant contaminating clonotypes from the bulk population. Most clones expanded after primary vaccination were re-detected after the booster (around 96% of CD4 and around 88% of CD8), suggesting broad memory maintenance. A small share of clonotypes was detected in both CD4 and CD8 compartments, with the overlap likely arising from convergent recombination. The secondary T-cell response was found to be weaker but faster than the primary response, with a peak reached on day 5 rather than on day 15.

Reading the label with the study, this specimen's treatment or condition is: live attenuated yellow fever vaccine strain. At each blood-draw timepoint, two biological replicates of bulk PBMCs were obtained. A standard Ficoll-Paque protocol was used to isolate PBMCs from peripheral blood. RNA was extracted with TriZol from bulk PBMCs, CD4 and CD8 fractions, and dextramer-positive and dextramer-negative fractions. In the germline V gene, CDR1 corresponds to SGHRS and CDR2 to YFSETQ. The CDR3 numbers 13 residues from cysteine through phenylalanine. Only the CDR3 DNA is retained, 39 bases long and in frame from the first base. The junction carries 9 bases between V and J, which are trimmed by 0 bases and 8 bases respectively. TCR cDNA was synthesized by 5'RACE template switching, through which a universal primer site and unique molecular identifiers were introduced. Priming for cDNA synthesis came from both the TCR alpha and TCR beta constant segments. Two PCR steps were used to amplify libraries, with sample barcodes and sequencing adapters being added in the second step. Libraries were sequenced on Illumina HiSeq 2500 (2x100 bp) or NovaSeq (2x150 bp). The authors processed their data as follows. MIGEC was used to demultiplex reads and collapse the reads into UMI consensus sequences, and MiXCR was used for V(D)J alignment. Vaccine-responding clonotypes were identified with edgeR using replicate PBMC samples, with FDR below 0.01 and a log2 fold change above 5 up to day 15 being required. Each bulk clonotype was labeled CD4 or CD8 based on which sequenced repertoire, CD4 or CD8, contained the clonotype at higher abundance. TCRdb reanalyzed the raw reads on its own, using fastp at Q25 for trimming and MiXCR for clone calling, and kept in-frame beta chains. Every CDR3 protein is listed once, alongside the most common genes and DNA of its rows. The V and J calls come from TCRdb's annotation, not from the publication. This sample gives hundreds of thousands of distinct CDR3 sequences in total; approximately 12% of them show up just once. The ten largest clones represent around 15% of the sample.

Here the chain combines TRBV5-1 and TRBJ2-1, with the D gene not confidently named. The TCR sequence derives from a man aged 25-45 years who received the YFV17D yellow fever vaccine. Sequencing used PBMCs, obtained on the day of the yellow fever booster vaccination. The nucleotides read TGCGCCAGCAGCTTGGGGGTCGGAGATGAGCAGTTCTTC. It translates to CASSLGVGDEQFF.